Shown below are 17 T cell receptor beta chains from a single sample sequenced in a study of tissue T cells after allogeneic stem cell transplantation. Measured with immunoSEQ multiplex PCR; TCRdb has only the in-frame clones, and not every one. The sample lists about 640 clones; approximately 50% were seen once. Sample time point: mouse harvest day 14 after allogeneic transplant. Mouse grafts combined 10^7 T-cell-depleted bone marrow cells with 10^6 splenic CD5+ T cells. Sequencing used liver tissue. The receptors were sampled from a female BALB/c mouse given C57BL/6 T cells with graft-versus-host disease after an allogeneic hematopoietic cell transplant.

As for this clone: Gene labels here are mouse ones. The CDR3 end is not reached by the read, which stops 1 residue before it; the germline J gene fills it in. The chain carries TRBV13-2 and TRBJ1-2, with no clear D. Trimming cost V 0 bases and J 0 bases, with 6 bases left between them. This CDR3 comprises 14 residues. Germline V gene sequence: CDR1 NNHNN, CDR2 SYGAGS (reference sequence). The DNA read from the CDR3 is TGTGCCAGCGGTGATGCGAAGGCAAACTCCGACTACACC. Translation gives CASGDAKANSDYT. The whole CDR3 region reads CASGDAKANSDYTF.

This clone was seen a handful of times. Genes and germline are mouse. The read gets to within 1 residue of the CDR3 end, and the germline J gene fills in the rest. The genes are TRBV14 and TRBJ1-2; 9 nucleotides line up with TRBD1. With V trimmed by 4 bases and J by 3 bases, 4 bases remained unmatched. The CDR3 spans 14 residues. In germline, CDR1 is SGHDT, CDR2 FRDEAV. The CDR3 protein is CASSPGQGHSDYTF. Incomplete CDR3 DNA: TGTGCCAGCAGTCCGGGACAGGGCCACTCCGACTACACC.

In its sample, this clone is hyperexpanded (1% or more). Genes and germline are mouse. From the germline J gene comes the end of the CDR3, since the read stops 1 residue before it. The chain joins TRBV13-1 to TRBJ2-5; D is unresolved. The CDR3 loop spans 13 amino acids. Trimming took 0 bases from V and 3 from J, leaving 5 bases between them. CDR1 and CDR2 from the germline V gene are NSHNY and SYGAGN. The CDR3 sequence: CASSDGHQDTQYF. The CDR3 DNA, read in part, is TGTGCCAGCAGTGATGGACATCAAGACACCCAGTAC.

The table lists this clone with a few counts. Gene names and germline refer to mouse. The read halts 1 residue ahead of the CDR3 end, with the missing end drawn from the germline J gene. This chain links TRBV12-1 with TRBJ2-7; the D gene could be TRBD1 or TRBD2 (5 bases each). Trimming removed 0 bases at V and 7 bases at J, with 9 bases between. The V gene's germline CDR1 is SGHSN and CDR2 HYEKVE. The CDR3 runs 12 residues. The CDR3 DNA, read in part, is TGTGCCAGCTCTCTCGGGGGAGGGGAACAGTAC. Its translation is CASSLGGGEQY. The whole CDR3 reads CASSLGGGEQYF.

As for this clone: Gene and germline names: mouse. The missing CDR3 end, 1 residue past where the read stops, is filled in from the germline J gene. The V and J genes are TRBV13-2 and TRBJ2-4; 12 positions match TRBD2. Germline values: CDR1 NNHNN, CDR2 SYGAGS (reference sequence). The ends lost 3 bases at V and 2 bases at J; junction bases unmatched: 1. The CDR3 contains 15 residues. The CDR3 loop reads CASGGDWGVQNTLYF. Incomplete CDR3 DNA: TGTGCCAGCGGTGGGGACTGGGGGGTTCAAAACACCTTGTAC.

This clone was seen only a few times. The genes and germline here are from mouse. The observed sequence ends 1 residue before the CDR3 terminus, with the missing tail filled in from the germline J gene. This sequence joins TRBV26 and TRBJ2-3, with 7 bases that match TRBD1. CDR1 KGHPV and CDR2 FQNQEV come from the germline V gene (reference sequence). The CDR3 is 13 residues long. The trim removed 7 bases at V and 2 bases at J, leaving 3 bases unmatched. The CDR3 loop reads CASIQGIAETLYF. The covered CDR3 bases are TGTGCCAGCATACAGGGGATTGCAGAAACGCTGTAT.

Concerning this clone: Genes here carry mouse names. The CDR3 reads CASSLSPGGDTEVFF. The CDR3 bases that were read are TGTGCCAGCAGTCTGTCACCAGGAGGGGACACAGAAGTCTTC. This rearrangement joins TRBV26 to TRBJ1-1, with D perhaps TRBD1 (5 bases). Coverage ceases 1 residue before the CDR3 finishes, and the germline J gene fills in the end. Trimming took 0 bases from V and 3 from J, leaving 11 bases between them. CDR1 and CDR2 (germline): KGHPV, FQNQEV (reference sequence). This CDR3 spans 15 amino acids.

Sample share makes this clone large. Gene names are the mouse ones. Sequencing ends 1 residue short of the CDR3 end; the germline J gene provides the rest. The rearrangement links TRBV16 to TRBJ2-7; D is unclear. Germline CDR1 and CDR2: SGHSA and FRNQAP. The CDR3 extends over 12 amino acids. Trimming shortened V by 1 base and J by 3 bases, and 4 bases separated the two germline ends. The part of the CDR3 DNA that was read is TGTGCAAGCAGCTTAGCAAACTATGAACAGTAC. Its translation: CASSLANYEQY. In full, the CDR3 reads CASSLANYEQYF.

Regarding this clone: Gene names refer to mouse genes. The read comes to an end 1 residue before the CDR3 does, leaving the germline J gene to fill in the end. The chain employs TRBV13-1 and TRBJ2-4; perhaps TRBD2 as D (7 bases). V lost 0 bases and J lost 0, with 8 bases in between. CDR1 is NSHNY and CDR2 is SYGAGN in the germline V gene. The CDR3 is 15 amino acids. CDR3 bases read: TGTGCCAGCAGTGATGAGGGGGGGAGTCAAAACACCTTGTAC. This codes for CASSDEGGSQNTLY. The whole CDR3 is CASSDEGGSQNTLYF.

On this clone: The gene names given are mouse names. The read gets to within 1 residue of the CDR3 end, and the germline J gene fills in the rest. The chain is built from TRBV26 and TRBJ1-4; 10 bases agree with TRBD1. The CDR3 covers 14 residues. The trim removed 6 bases at V and 6 bases at J, leaving 4 bases unmatched. From germline, CDR1 is KGHPV and CDR2 FQNQEV (reference sequence). CDR3 DNA (partial): TGTGCCAGCAGGGGACAGGGGAGGGACGAAAGATTATTT. Translated, it gives CASRGQGRDERLF. The entire CDR3 protein reads CASRGQGRDERLFF.

This clone was seen more than once but under ten times. Gene and germline names: mouse. Coverage ceases 1 residue before the CDR3 finishes, and the germline J gene fills in the end. The chain is built from TRBV13-3 and TRBJ2-7, with 9 nucleotides matching TRBD2. From germline, CDR1 is NNHDY and CDR2 SYVADS. This CDR3 is 14 amino acids long. V lost 5 bases, J lost 1 base, and 4 bases stayed unmatched. The CDR3 bases that were read are TGTGCCAGCAGCCCCACTGGGGGGTCCTATGAACAGTAC. This encodes CASSPTGGSYEQY. The CDR3 reads in full as CASSPTGGSYEQYF.

This clone was detected only a few times. Germline and genes: mouse. The chain's CDR3 is CSSSQEGRDTQYF. CDR3 DNA, as far as it was read: TGCTCCAGCAGTCAAGAGGGGCGAGACACCCAGTAC. The chain links TRBV23 to TRBJ2-5. The read ends 1 residue before the CDR3 terminus; that terminus is restored from the germline J gene. Germline CDR1 is KGHTA and CDR2 is FQNQQP. The CDR3 covers 13 residues. The full variable domain, its missing parts supplied by reference TRBV23 and TRBJ2-5, is DAAVTQKPRYLIKMKGQEAEMKCIPEKGHTAVFWYQQKQSKELKFLIYFQNQQPLDQIDMVKERFSAVCPSSSLCSLGIRTCEAEDSALYLCSSSQEGRDTQYFGPGTRLLVL.

In this sample, this clone turned up a few times. Mouse gene names and germline throughout. The read gets to within 1 residue of the CDR3 end, and the germline J gene fills in the rest. The gene calls are TRBV3 and TRBJ2-7; D possibly corresponds to TRBD1 (6 bases). Germline CDR1 and CDR2: SNHLY and FYNGKV (reference sequence). This CDR3 spans 15 amino acids. Trimming stripped 2 bases from V and 0 bases from J, with 11 bases between. The CDR3 DNA, read in part, is TGTGCCAGCAGCTTAAGGGGGACATACTCCTATGAACAGTAC. Encoded protein: CASSLRGTYSYEQY. The full CDR3 protein is CASSLRGTYSYEQYF. Using reference TRBV3 and TRBJ2-7 for the parts outside the CDR3, the full variable domain is GPKVLQIPSHQIIDMGQMVTLNCDPVSNHLYFYWYKQILGQQMEFLVNFYNGKVMEKSKLFKDQFSVERPDGSYFTLKIQPTALEDSAVYFCASSLRGTYSYEQYFGPGTRLTVL.

A note on this clone: The listed genes are named as in mouse. The DNA ends 1 residue before the CDR3 does, and the rest of the CDR3 is filled in from the germline J gene. The rearrangement joins TRBV26 to TRBJ2-5; D call uncertain. CDR1 KGHPV and CDR2 FQNQEV come from the germline V gene (reference sequence). This CDR3 is 13 amino acids long. V shed 3 bases and J shed 0 bases, with 4 bases lying between them. The CDR3 DNA, read in part, is TGTGCCAGCAGTCTCAAAAACCAAGACACCCAGTAC. This encodes CASSLKNQDTQY. The full CDR3 reads CASSLKNQDTQYF.

Concerning this clone: Mouse gene names and germline throughout. The read ends 1 residue early relative to the CDR3; the germline J gene fills the gap. The J gene is TRBJ1-4, the V gene TRBV26, with 8 bases identical to TRBD1. Germline V CDR1 and CDR2: KGHPV, FQNQEV (reference sequence). V trimming: 5 bases; J trimming: 3 bases; junction bases outside the gene matches: 2. This CDR3 is built from 14 residues. The covered CDR3 bases are TGTGCCAGCAGTTCAGGGGGCCCCAACGAAAGATTATTT. Translated, it gives CASSSGGPNERLF. The CDR3 in full is CASSSGGPNERLFF.

Regarding this clone: Germline and genes: mouse. The CDR3 goes on 1 residue after the read ends, and that part is filled in from the germline J gene. The gene calls are TRBV23 and TRBJ2-7; TRBD1 is the table's D call, not checked against the DNA. The germline V gene encodes CDR1 KGHTA and CDR2 FQNQQP. The CDR3 contains 14 residues. CDR3 DNA (partial): TGCTCCAGCAGCCTCCGGGACAGGGGCAGGGAACAGTAC. As protein: CSSSLRDRGREQY. The complete CDR3 reads CSSSLRDRGREQYF.

Comment on this clone: Any gene name here is a mouse gene name. The sequenced fragment ends 1 residue before the CDR3 boundary, so the rest is inferred from the germline J gene. V is TRBV5 and J is TRBJ2-1; 8 bases line up with TRBD2. This CDR3 has 17 amino acids. Looked up from germline, CDR1 is LGHNA and CDR2 is YNLKQL (reference sequence). V lost 1 base, J lost 0 bases, and 5 bases stayed unmatched. The CDR3 sequence: CASSQGLGSYNYAEQFF. Incomplete CDR3 DNA: TGTGCCAGCAGCCAAGGACTGGGGTCCTATAACTATGCTGAGCAGTTC.